This note documents a single TCR beta chain sequence. This sample is part of a study of blood T cell repertoires in COVID-19. Trimming removed 6 bases from V and 1 base from J, with 14 bases in between. CDR1 and CDR2 (germline): SGHRS, YFSETQ. The CDR3 length is 14 residues. Clones were sequenced by immunoSEQ multiplex PCR, and TCRdb holds only the in-frame ones, with some missing. This table has 80,000 to 100,000 clones, 91% appearing once. The sequence was obtained from a human donor with active COVID-19. The donor label of this sample is uncertain. The V and J genes are TRBV5-1 and TRBJ2-7, with TRBD2 as a possible D gene (7 bases). Specimen: peripheral blood. CDR3 sequence: CASMPRGGSYEQYF. The DNA for the CDR3 is TGCGCCAGCATGCCGAGGGGGGGATCCTACGAGCAGTACTTC.